The 9 T cell receptor beta chains given below trace back to one sample, sequenced in a study of T cells in Graves' hyperthyroidism and ophthalmopathy. The CDR3 regions of TCR beta were amplified from RNA transcripts. HTBI primers were employed in a first-round RT-PCR of the TCR CDR3. TCRdb itself ran the multiplex PCR reads through MiXCR, one entry per CDR3 protein. Of 100,000 to 130,000 distinct CDR3 sequences in the sample, more than 15% were seen once. Sequencing input: blood. These receptors were collected from a woman in her forties or fifties with Graves' hyperthyroidism.

The chain employs TRBV28 and TRBJ2-7, with 9 bases that match TRBD2. The germline CDR1 and CDR2 sequences are MDHEN and SYDVKM. This CDR3 region has 18 residues. V trimming: 3 bases; J trimming: 7 bases; junction bases outside the gene matches: 19. CDR3 loop: CASSFRASGTYRGTEQYF. The CDR3, as DNA: TGTGCCAGCAGTTTTAGGGCTAGCGGGACCTACCGAGGGACGGAGCAGTACTTC.

In its sample, this clonotype was seen many times. The gene calls are TRBV3-1 and TRBJ2-1, with D possibly being TRBD1 or TRBD2 (5 bases each). Germline CDR1 and CDR2: LGHDT and YNNKEL (reference sequence). The CDR3 extends over 15 amino acids. Trimming shortened V by 4 bases and J by 6 bases, and 16 bases separated the two germline ends. The CDR3 spells CASSPTTRGGNEQFF. CDR3 in DNA: TGTGCCAGCAGCCCCACGACTCGTGGGGGCAATGAGCAGTTCTTC.

In this sample, this clonotype turned up a few times. The rearrangement links TRBV30 to TRBJ1-2, with 9 bases identical to TRBD1. V gave up 3 bases and J gave up 3 bases; unmatched junction bases: 8. There are 15 residues in the CDR3. Germline CDR1 reads GTSNPN; CDR2 reads SVGIG (reference sequence). The DNA for the CDR3 is TGTGCCTGGAGGGACGTACAGGGGGCAGACTATGGCTACACCTTC. Translation gives CAWRDVQGADYGYTF. Looking up the rest from reference TRBV30 and TRBJ1-2 gives the full variable domain: SQTIHQWPATLVQPVGSPLSLECTVEGTSNPNLYWYRQAAGRGLQLLFYSVGIGQISSEVPQNLSASRPQDRQFILSSKKLLLSDSGFYLCAWRDVQGADYGYTFGSGTRLTVV.

This clonotype occurred many times. The CDR3 DNA reads TGCGCCAGCAGCTTGGGCCCGACAGGGGCGAGCACAGATACGCAGTATTTT. It is translated as CASSLGPTGASTDTQYF. The J gene is TRBJ2-3, the V gene TRBV5-1, with 8 bases aligning to TRBD1. The V segment lost 0 bases and the J segment 0 bases; nucleotides outside the gene matches: 6. Germline values: CDR1 SGHRS, CDR2 YFSETQ. This CDR3 region has 17 residues.

This clonotype was seen many times. The rearrangement joins TRBV20-1 to TRBJ2-2; possibly TRBD1 for D (5 bases). Germline CDR1 reads DFQATT; CDR2 reads SNEGSKA (reference sequence). The CDR3 spans 15 residues. V was pared by 0 bases and J by 4 bases, with 12 bases between. CDR3 amino acids: CSARDGQGGTGELFF. The CDR3 DNA sequence: TGCAGTGCTAGAGATGGGCAGGGCGGCACCGGGGAGCTGTTTTTT.

This clonotype showed up many times. The rearrangement links TRBV5-1 to TRBJ2-3, with a possible D match to TRBD2 (6 bases). Germline-derived CDR1 and CDR2 are SGHRS and YFSETQ. V lost 0 bases to trimming and J lost 6 bases, with 14 bases between them. The CDR3 runs 15 residues. The CDR3: CASSLAGGGSDTQYF. DNA for the CDR3: TGCGCCAGCAGCTTGGCCGGTGGGGGGAGTGATACGCAGTATTTT.

This clonotype was seen at least ten times. Here the CDR3 DNA reads TGCAGCGTTGTCGGACAGAATCTCCATCAGCCCCAGCATTTT. This codes for CSVVGQNLHQPQHF. The chain is built from TRBV29-1 and TRBJ1-5; D may be TRBD1 (6 bases). Trimming took 4 bases from V and 5 from J, leaving 15 bases between them. The CDR3 runs to 14 residues. Germline V gene lookup returns CDR1 SQVTM and CDR2 ANQGSEA.

The chain joins TRBV30 to TRBJ2-1, with D perhaps TRBD2 (5 bases). Trimming stripped 0 bases from V and 2 bases from J, with 5 bases between. This CDR3 has 13 amino acids. Looked up from germline, CDR1 is GTSNPN and CDR2 is SVGIG (reference sequence). The chain's CDR3 is CAWSVGTYNEQFF. DNA for the CDR3: TGTGCCTGGAGTGTCGGGACCTACAATGAGCAGTTCTTC.

The V and J genes are TRBV30 and TRBJ1-2; possible D gene TRBD1, 5 bases. V was clipped by 2 bases and J by 10 bases, with 14 bases between them. Germline-derived CDR1 and CDR2 are GTSNPN and SVGIG (reference sequence). The CDR3 sequence is 12 residues long. The CDR3 bases are TGTGCCTGGAGTCATCGCGGGGGGACCTACACCTTC. Translation gives CAWSHRGGTYTF.